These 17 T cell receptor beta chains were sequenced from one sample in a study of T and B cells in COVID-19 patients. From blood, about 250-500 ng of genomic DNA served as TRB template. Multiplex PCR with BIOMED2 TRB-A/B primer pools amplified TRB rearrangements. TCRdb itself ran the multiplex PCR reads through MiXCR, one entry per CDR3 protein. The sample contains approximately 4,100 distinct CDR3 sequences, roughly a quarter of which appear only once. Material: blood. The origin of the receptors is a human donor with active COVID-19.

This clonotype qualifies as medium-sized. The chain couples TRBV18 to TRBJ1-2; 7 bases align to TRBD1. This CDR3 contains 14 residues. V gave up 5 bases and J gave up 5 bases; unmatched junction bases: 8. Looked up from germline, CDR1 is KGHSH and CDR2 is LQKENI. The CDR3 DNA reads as TGTGCCAGCTCATCGGGACAGTTTAAATATGGCTACACCTTC. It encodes CASSSGQFKYGYTF.

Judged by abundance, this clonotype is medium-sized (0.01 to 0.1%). CDR3 amino acids: CASSILTGELFF. The CDR3 DNA is TGTGCCAGCAGTATTCTCACCGGGGAGCTGTTTTTT. The chain recombines TRBV12-3 or TRBV12-4 with TRBJ2-2, with D unresolved. Deletions cut 5 bases from V and 4 bases from J, with 5 bases between. The CDR3 covers 12 residues.

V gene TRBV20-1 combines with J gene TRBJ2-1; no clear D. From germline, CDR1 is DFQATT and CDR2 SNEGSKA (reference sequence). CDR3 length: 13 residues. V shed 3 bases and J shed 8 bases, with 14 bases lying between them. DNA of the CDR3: TGCAGTGCTAGGCCCCTCGGCATCCATGAGCAGTTCTTC. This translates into CSARPLGIHEQFF.

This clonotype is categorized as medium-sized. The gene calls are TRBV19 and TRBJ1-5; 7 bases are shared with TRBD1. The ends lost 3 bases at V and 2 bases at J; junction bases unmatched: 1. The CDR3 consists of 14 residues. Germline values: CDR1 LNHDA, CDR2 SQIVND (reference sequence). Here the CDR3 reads CASSITGGNQPQHF. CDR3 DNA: TGTGCCAGTAGTATCACAGGGGGCAATCAGCCCCAGCATTTT. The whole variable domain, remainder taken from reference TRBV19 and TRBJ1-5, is DGGITQSPKYLFRKEGQNVTLSCEQNLNHDAMYWYRQDPGQGLRLIYYSQIVNDFQKGDIAEGYSVSREKKESFPLTVTSAQKNPTAFYLCASSITGGNQPQHFGDGTRLSIL.

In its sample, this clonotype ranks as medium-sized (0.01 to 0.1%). The CDR3 region is CATRDRKMTQYF. In nucleotides, the CDR3 is TGTGCCACTAGGGACCGGAAGATGACCCAGTACTTC. The chain is built from TRBV15 and TRBJ2-5; TRBD1 or TRBD2 may be the D gene (5 bases each). Trimming pared 9 bases from V and 7 bases from J, leaving 15 bases between. Germline-derived CDR1 and CDR2 are LNHNV and YYDKDF (reference sequence). CDR3 length: 12 amino acids.

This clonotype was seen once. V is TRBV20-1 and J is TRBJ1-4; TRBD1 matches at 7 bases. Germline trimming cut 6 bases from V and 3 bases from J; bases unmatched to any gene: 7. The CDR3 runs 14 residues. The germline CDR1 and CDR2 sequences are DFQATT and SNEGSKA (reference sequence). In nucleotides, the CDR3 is TGCAGTGCCGGGGACAGTTCGGCTAATGAAAAACTGTTTTTT. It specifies CSAGDSSANEKLFF.

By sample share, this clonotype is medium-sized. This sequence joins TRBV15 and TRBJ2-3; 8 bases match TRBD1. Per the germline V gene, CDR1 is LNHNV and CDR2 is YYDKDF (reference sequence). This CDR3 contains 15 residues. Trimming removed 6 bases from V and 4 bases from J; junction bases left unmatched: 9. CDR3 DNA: TGTGCCACCAGGCGCGACAGGGGTTCCGCAGATACGCAGTATTTT. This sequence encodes CATRRDRGSADTQYF.

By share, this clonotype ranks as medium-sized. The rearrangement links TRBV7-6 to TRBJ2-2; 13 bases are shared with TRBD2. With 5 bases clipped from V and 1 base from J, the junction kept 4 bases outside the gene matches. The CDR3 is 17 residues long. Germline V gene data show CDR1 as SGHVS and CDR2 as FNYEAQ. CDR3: CASSPGTSGVNTGELFF. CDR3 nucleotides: TGTGCCAGCAGCCCAGGGACTAGCGGGGTGAACACCGGGGAGCTGTTTTTT.

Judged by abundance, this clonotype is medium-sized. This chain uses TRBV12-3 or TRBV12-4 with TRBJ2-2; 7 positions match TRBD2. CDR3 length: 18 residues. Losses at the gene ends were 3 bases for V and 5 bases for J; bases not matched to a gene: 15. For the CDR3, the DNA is TGTGCCAGCAGTTTCGCCGCATCCCTGAGTAGCGGGACCGGGGAGCTGTTTTTT. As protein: CASSFAASLSSGTGELFF.

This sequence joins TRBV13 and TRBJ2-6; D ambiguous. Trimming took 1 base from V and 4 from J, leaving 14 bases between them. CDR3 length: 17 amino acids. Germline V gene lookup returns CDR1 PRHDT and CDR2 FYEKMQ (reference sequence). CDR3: CASSLDVGLAGANVLTF. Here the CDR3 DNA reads TGTGCCAGCAGCTTAGACGTCGGGTTGGCCGGGGCCAACGTCCTGACTTTC. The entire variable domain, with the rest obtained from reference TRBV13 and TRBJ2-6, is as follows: AAGVIQSPRHLIKEKRETATLKCYPIPRHDTVYWYQQGPGQDPQFLISFYEKMQSDKGSIPDRFSAQQFSDYHSELNMSSLELGDSALYFCASSLDVGLAGANVLTFGAGSRLTVL.

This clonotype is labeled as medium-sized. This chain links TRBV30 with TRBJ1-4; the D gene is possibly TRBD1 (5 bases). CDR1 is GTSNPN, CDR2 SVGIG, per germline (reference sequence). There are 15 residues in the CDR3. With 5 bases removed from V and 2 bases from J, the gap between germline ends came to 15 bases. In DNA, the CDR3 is TGTGCCTGGGGGGCCAGGGACTTCACTAATGAAAAACTGTTTTTT. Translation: CAWGARDFTNEKLFF.

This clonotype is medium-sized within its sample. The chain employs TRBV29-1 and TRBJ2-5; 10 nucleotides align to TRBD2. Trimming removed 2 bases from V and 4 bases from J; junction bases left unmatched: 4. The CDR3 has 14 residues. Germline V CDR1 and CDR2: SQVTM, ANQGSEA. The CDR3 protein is CSVELAGARETQYF. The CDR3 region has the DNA TGCAGCGTTGAACTAGCGGGAGCGCGAGAGACCCAGTACTTC.

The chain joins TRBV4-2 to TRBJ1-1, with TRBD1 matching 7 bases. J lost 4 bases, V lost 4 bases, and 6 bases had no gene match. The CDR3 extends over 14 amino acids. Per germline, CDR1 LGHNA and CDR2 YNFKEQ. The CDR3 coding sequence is TGTGCCAGCAGCCCCTTGACAGGGCCCACTGAAGCTTTCTTT. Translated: CASSPLTGPTEAFF.

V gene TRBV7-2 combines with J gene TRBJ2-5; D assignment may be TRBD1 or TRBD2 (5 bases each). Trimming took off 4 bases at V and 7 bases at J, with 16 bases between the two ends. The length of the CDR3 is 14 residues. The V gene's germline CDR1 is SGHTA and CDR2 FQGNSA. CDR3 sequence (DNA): TGTGCCAGCAGCTCGGGACCGCGGATGGGGACCCAGTACTTC. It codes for CASSSGPRMGTQYF.

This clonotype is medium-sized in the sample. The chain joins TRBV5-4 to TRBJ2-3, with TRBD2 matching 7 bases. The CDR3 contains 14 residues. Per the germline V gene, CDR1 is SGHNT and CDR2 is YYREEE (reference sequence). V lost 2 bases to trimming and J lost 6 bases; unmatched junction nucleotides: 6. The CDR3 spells CASSFPGGEDTQYF. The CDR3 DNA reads TGTGCCAGCAGCTTCCCGGGGGGTGAGGATACGCAGTATTTT.

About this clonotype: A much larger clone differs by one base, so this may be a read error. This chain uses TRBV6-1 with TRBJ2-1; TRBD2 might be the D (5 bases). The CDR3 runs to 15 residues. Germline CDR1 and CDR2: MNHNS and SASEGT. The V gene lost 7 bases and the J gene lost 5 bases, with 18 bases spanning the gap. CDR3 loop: CASILGIAPDNEQFF. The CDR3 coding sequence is TGTGCCAGCATCCTTGGAATAGCGCCTGACAATGAGCAGTTCTTC.

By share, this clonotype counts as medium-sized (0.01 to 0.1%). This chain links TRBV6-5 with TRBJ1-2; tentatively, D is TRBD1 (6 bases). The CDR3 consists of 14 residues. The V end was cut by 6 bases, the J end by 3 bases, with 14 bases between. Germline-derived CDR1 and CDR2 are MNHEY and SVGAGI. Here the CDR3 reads CASRRRDTDYGYTF. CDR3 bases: TGTGCCAGCAGACGGCGGGACACCGACTATGGCTACACCTTC.